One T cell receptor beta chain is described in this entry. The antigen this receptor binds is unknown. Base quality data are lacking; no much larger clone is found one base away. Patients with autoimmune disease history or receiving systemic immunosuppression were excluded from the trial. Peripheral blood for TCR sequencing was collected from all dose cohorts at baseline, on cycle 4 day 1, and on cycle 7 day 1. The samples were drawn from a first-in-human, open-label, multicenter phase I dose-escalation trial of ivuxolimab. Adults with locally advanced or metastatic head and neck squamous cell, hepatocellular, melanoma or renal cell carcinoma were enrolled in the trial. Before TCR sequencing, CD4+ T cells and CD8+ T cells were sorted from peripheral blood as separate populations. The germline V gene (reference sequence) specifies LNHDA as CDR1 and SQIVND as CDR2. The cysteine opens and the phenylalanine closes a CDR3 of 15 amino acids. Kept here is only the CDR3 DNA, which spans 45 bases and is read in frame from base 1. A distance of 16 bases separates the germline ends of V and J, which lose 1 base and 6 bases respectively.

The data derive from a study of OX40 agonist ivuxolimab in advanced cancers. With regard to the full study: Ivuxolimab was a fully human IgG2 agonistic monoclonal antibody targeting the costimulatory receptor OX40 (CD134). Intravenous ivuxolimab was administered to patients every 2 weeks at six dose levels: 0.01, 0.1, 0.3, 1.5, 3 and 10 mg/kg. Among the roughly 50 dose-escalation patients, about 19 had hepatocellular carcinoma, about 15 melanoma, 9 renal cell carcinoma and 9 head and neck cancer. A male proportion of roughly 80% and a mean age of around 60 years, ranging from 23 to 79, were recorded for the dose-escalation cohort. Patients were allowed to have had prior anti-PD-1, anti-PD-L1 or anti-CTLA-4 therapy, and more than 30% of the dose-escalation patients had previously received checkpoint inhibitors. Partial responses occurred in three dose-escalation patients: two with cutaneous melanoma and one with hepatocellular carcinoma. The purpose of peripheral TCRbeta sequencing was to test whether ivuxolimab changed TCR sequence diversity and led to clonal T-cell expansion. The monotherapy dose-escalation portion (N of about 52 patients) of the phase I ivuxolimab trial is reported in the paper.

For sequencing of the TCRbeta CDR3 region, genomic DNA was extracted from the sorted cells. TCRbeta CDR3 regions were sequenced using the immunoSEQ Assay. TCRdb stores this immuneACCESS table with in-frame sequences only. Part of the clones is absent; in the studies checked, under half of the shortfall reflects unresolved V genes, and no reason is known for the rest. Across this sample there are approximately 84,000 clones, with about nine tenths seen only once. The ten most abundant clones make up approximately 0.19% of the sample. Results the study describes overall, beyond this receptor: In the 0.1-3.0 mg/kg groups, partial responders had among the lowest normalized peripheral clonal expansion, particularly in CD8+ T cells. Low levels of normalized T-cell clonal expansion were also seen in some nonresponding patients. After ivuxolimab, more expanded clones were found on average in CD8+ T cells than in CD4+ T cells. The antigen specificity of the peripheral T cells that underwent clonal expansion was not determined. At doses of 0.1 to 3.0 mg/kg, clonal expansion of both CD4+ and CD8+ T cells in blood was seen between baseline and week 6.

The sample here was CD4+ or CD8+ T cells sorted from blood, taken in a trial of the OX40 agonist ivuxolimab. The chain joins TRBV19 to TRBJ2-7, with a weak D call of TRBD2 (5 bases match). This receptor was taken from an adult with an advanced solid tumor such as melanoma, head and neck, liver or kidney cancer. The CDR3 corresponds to CASSIGLGVVGEQYF. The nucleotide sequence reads TGTGCCAGTAGTATAGGCCTCGGGGTAGTCGGCGAGCAGTACTTC. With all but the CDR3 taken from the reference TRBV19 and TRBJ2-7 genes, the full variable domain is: DGGITQSPKYLFRKEGQNVTLSCEQNLNHDAMYWYRQDPGQGLRLIYYSQIVNDFQKGDIAEGYSVSREKKESFPLTVTSAQKNPTAFYLCASSIGLGVVGEQYFGPGTRLTVT.